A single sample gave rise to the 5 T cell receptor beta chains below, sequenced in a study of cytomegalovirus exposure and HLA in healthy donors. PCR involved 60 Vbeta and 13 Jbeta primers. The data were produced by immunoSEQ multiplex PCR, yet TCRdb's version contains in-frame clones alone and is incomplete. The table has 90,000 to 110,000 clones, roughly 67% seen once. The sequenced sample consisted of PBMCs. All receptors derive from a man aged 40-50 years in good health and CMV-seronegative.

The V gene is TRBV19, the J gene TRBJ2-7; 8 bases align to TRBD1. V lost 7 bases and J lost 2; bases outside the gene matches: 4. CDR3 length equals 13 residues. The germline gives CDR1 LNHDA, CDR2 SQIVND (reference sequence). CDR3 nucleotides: TGTGCCAGTACTGGACAGGGAACCTACGAGCAGTACTTC. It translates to CASTGQGTYEQYF.

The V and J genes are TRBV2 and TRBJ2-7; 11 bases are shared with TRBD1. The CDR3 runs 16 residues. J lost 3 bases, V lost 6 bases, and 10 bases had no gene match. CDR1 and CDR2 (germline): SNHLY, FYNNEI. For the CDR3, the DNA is TGTGCCAGCAGGGGACAGGGGGTCCGAGGAGGCTACGAGCAGTACTTC. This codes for CASRGQGVRGGYEQYF. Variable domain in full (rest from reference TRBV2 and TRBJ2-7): EPEVTQTPSHQVTQMGQEVILRCVPISNHLYFYWYRQILGQKVEFLVSFYNNEISEKSEIFDDQFSVERPDGSNFTLKIRSTKLEDSAMYFCASRGQGVRGGYEQYFGPGTRLTVT.

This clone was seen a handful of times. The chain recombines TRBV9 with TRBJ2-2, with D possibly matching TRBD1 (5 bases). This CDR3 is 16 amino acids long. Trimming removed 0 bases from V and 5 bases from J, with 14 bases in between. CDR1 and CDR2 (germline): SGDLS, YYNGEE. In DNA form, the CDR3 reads TGTGCCAGCAGCGTAGACGTCAGGGCAGGGACCGGGGAGCTGTTTTTT. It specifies CASSVDVRAGTGELFF. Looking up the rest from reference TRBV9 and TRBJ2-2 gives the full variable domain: DSGVTQTPKHLITATGQRVTLRCSPRSGDLSVYWYQQSLDQGLQFLIQYYNGEERAKGNILERFSAQQFPDLHSELNLSSLELGDSALYFCASSVDVRAGTGELFFGEGSRLTVL.

CDR3 in DNA: TGTGCCAGCAGCCCGGGACAGGGAAGCACTGAAGCTTTCTTT. Its translation: CASSPGQGSTEAFF. The J gene is TRBJ1-1, the V gene TRBV7-2; 9 bases map to TRBD1. J lost 4 bases, V lost 5 bases, and 5 bases had no gene match. The germline CDR1 and CDR2 sequences are SGHTA and FQGNSA. The CDR3 runs to 14 residues.

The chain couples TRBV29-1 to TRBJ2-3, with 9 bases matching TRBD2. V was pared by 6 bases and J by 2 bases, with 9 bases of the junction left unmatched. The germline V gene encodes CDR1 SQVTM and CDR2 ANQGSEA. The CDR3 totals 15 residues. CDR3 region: CSVGRTSELTDTQYF. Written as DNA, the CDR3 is TGCAGCGTGGGTAGGACTAGCGAGCTCACAGATACGCAGTATTTT.